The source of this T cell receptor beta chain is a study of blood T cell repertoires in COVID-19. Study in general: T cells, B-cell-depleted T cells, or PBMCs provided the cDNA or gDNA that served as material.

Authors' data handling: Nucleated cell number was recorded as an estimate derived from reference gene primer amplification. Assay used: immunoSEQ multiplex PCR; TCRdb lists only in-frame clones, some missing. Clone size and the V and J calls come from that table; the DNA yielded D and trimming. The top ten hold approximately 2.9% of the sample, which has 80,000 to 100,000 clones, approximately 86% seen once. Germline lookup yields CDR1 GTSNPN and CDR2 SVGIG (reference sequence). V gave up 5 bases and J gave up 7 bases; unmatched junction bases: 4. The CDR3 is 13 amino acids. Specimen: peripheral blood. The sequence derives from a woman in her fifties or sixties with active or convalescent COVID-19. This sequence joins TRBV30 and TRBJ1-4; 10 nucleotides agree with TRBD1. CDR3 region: CAWDRGRLEKLFF. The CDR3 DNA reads TGTGCCTGGGACAGGGGGCGACTTGAAAAACTGTTTTTT.